This entry concerns a single T cell receptor beta chain. The V gene lost 0 bases and the J gene lost 6 bases, with 6 bases spanning the gap. The CDR3 is 12 amino acids. Germline V lookup: CDR1 MNHEY, CDR2 SVGEGT. TCRdb reprocessed the RT-PCR reads via MiXCR and lists one record per CDR3 protein. The sample consists of approximately 4,000 distinct CDR3 sequences, around 73% of them appearing once. This sample stems from a study of yellow fever vaccine responses in identical twins. This chain joins TRBV6-2 or TRBV6-3 and TRBJ2-7, with D uncertain. The sequence was obtained from a woman aged 18-29 years who received the yellow fever vaccine. Sequences were derived from T cells from blood (PBMCs), unsorted or a sorted subset (not recorded which), sampled before or after yellow fever vaccination (not recorded which). The CDR3 sequence is CASSYSGREQYF. The CDR3 DNA follows: TGTGCCAGCAGTTACTCAGGGCGCGAGCAGTACTTC.